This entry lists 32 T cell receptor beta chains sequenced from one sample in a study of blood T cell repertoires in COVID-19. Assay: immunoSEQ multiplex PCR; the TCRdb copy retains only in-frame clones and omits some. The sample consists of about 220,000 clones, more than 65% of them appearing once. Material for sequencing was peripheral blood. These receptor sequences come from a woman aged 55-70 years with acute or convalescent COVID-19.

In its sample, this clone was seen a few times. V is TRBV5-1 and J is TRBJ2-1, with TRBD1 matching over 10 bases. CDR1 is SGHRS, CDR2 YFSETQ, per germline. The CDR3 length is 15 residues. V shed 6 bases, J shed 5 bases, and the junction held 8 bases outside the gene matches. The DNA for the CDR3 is TGCGCCAGCATGTCCTGGGACAGGGGAAACAATGAGCAGTTCTTC. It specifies CASMSWDRGNNEQFF.

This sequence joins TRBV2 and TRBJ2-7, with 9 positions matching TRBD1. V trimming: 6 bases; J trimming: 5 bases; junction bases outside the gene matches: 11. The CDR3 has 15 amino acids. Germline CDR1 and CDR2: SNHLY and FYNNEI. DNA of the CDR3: TGTGCCAGCAGAATACTCCGGGACAGGGTTGACGAGCAGTACTTC. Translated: CASRILRDRVDEQYF.

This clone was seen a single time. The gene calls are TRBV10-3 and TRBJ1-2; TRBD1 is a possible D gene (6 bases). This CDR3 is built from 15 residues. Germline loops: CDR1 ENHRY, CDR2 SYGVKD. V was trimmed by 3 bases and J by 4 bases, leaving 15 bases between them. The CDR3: CAISDGQGRGYGYTF. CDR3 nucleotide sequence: TGTGCCATCAGTGATGGCCAGGGGAGAGGCTATGGCTACACCTTC.

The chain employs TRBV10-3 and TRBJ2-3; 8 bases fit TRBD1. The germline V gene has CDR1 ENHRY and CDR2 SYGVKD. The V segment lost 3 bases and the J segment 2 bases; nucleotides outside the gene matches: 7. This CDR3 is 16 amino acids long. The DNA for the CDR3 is TGTGCCATCAGTGACCTCGGACAGGGCTTCACAGATACGCAGTATTTT. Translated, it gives CAISDLGQGFTDTQYF.

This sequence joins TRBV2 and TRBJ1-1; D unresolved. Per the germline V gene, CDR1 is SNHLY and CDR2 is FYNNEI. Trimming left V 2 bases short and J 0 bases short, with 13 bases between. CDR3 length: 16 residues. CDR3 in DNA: TGTGCCAGCAGTGAATGGAGCGTTCCCATGAACACTGAAGCTTTCTTT. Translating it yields CASSEWSVPMNTEAFF.

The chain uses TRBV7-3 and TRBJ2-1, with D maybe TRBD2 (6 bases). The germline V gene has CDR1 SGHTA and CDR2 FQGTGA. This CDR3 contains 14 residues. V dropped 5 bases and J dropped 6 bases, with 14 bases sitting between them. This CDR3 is CASSPQAGSNEQFF. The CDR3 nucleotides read TGTGCCAGCAGCCCACAGGCGGGGTCCAATGAGCAGTTCTTC.

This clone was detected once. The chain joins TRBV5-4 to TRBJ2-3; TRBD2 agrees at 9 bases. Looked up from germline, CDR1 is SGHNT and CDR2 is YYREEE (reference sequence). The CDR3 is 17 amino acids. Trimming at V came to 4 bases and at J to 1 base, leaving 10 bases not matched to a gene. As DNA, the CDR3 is TGTGCCAGCAGCGTCCCAGCGGGGGGCGCGGGCACAGATACGCAGTATTTT. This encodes CASSVPAGGAGTDTQYF.

The DNA of the CDR3 is TGTGCCAGCAGTTCCGGGGGCGGGACAGGGGGCTATGGGGCCAACGTCCTGACTTTC. Translation gives CASSSGGGTGGYGANVLTF. V and J are TRBV27 and TRBJ2-6, with 12 positions matching TRBD1. V was pared by 4 bases and J by 3 bases, with 10 bases of the junction left unmatched. CDR1 and CDR2 from the germline V gene are MNHEY and SMNVEV (reference sequence). The CDR3 runs to 19 residues.

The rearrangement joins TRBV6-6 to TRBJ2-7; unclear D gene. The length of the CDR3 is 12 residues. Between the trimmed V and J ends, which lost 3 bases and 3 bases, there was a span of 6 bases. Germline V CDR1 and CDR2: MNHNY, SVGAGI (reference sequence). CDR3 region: CASSYSSYEQYF. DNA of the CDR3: TGTGCCAGCAGTTATTCTAGCTACGAGCAGTACTTC.

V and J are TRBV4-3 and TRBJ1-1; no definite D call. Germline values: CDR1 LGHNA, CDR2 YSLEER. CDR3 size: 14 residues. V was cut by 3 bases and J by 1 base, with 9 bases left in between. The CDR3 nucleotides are TGCGCCAGCAGCCACAGACACCCGAACACTGAAGCTTTCTTT. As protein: CASSHRHPNTEAFF.

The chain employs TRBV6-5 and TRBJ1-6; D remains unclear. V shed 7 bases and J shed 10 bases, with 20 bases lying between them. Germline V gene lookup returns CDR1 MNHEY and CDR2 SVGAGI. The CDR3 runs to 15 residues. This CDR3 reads CASTGREGSYSPLHF. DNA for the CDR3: TGTGCCAGCACCGGAAGGGAGGGTTCTTACTCACCCCTCCACTTT.

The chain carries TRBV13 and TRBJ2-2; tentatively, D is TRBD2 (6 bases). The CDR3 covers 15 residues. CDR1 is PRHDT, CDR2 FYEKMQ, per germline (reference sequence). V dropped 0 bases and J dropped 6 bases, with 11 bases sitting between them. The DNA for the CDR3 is TGTGCCAGCAGCTTAGGCCGGGGGAGTGCCGGGGAGCTGTTTTTT. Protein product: CASSLGRGSAGELFF.

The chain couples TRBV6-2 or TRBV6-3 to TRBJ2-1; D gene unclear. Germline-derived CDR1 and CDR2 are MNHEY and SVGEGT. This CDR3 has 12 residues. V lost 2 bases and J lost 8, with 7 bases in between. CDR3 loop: CASSYPLHEQFF. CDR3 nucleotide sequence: TGTGCCAGCAGTTACCCCCTACATGAGCAGTTCTTC.

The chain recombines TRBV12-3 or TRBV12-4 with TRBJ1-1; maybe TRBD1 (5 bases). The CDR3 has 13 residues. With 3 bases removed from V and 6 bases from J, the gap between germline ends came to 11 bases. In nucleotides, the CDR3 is TGTGCCAGCAGTTTGCGGCAGGGCTCTGAAGCTTTCTTT. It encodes CASSLRQGSEAFF.

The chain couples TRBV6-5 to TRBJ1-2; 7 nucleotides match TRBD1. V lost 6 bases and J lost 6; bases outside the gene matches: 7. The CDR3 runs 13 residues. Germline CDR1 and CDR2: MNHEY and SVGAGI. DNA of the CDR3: TGTGCCAGCAGACTGGGACAGAAAGATGGCTACACCTTC. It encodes CASRLGQKDGYTF.

The DNA of the CDR3 is TGTGCCAGCCATATAAGACAGGAAACTGGCTACACCTTC. Protein product: CASHIRQETGYTF. V gene TRBV6-5 combines with J gene TRBJ1-2, with D perhaps matching TRBD1 (6 bases). With 8 bases removed from V and 7 bases from J, the gap between germline ends came to 17 bases. CDR1 and CDR2 from the germline V gene are MNHEY and SVGAGI. The CDR3 runs to 13 residues.

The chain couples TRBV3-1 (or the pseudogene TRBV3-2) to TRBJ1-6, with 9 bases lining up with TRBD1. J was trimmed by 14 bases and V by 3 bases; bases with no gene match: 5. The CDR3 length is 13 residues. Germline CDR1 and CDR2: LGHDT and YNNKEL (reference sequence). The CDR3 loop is CASSQGQGETLHF. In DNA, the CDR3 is TGTGCCAGCAGCCAGGGACAGGGTGAAACCCTCCACTTT.

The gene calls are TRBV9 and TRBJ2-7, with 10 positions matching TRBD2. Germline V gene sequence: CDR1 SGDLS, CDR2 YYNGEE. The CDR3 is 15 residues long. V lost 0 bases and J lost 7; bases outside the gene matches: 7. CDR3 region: CASSVGASGGGEQYF. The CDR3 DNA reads TGTGCCAGCAGCGTAGGAGCTAGCGGGGGTGGAGAGCAGTACTTC. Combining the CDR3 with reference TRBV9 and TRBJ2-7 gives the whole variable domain DSGVTQTPKHLITATGQRVTLRCSPRSGDLSVYWYQQSLDQGLQFLIQYYNGEERAKGNILERFSAQQFPDLHSELNLSSLELGDSALYFCASSVGASGGGEQYFGPGTRLTVT.

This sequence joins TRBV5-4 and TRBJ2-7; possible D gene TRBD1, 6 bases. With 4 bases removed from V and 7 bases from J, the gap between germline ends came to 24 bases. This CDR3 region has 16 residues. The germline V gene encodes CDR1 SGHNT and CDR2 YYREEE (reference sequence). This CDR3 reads CASSPGTTSPTGEQYF. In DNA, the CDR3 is TGTGCCAGCAGCCCGGGGACAACCTCTCCTACGGGGGAGCAGTACTTC. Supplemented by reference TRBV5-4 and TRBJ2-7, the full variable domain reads ETGVTQSPTHLIKTRGQQVTLRCSSQSGHNTVSWYQQALGQGPQFIFQYYREEENGRGNFPPRFSGLQFPNYSSELNVNALELDDSALYLCASSPGTTSPTGEQYFGPGTRLTVT.

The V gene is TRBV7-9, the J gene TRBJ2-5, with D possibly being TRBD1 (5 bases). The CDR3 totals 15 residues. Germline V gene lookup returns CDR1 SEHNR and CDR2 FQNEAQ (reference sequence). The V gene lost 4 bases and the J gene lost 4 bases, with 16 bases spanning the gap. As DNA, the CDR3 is TGTGCCAGCAGCTCCGCTCTGGGGCGCGGAGAGACCCAGTACTTC. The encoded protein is CASSSALGRGETQYF.

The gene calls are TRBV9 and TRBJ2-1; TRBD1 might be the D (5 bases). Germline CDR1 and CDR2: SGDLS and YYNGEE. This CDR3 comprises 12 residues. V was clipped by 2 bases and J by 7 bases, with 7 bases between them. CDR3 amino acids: CASSVTGNEQFF. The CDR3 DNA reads TGTGCCAGCAGCGTCACAGGAAATGAGCAGTTCTTC.

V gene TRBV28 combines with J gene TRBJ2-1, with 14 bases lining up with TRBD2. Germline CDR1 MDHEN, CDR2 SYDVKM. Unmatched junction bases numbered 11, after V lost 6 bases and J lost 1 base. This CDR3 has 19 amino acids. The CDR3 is CASRPRTSGGLPSYNEQFF. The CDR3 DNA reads TGTGCCAGCAGACCTCGGACTAGCGGGGGGCTCCCATCCTACAATGAGCAGTTCTTC.

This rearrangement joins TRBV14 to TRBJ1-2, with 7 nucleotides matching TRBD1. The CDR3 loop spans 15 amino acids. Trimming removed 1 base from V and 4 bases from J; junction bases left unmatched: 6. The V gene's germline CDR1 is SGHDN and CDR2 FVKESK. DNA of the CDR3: TGTGCCAGCAGCCAAGGAGGGGCAGGGGGCTATGGCTACACCTTC. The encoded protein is CASSQGGAGGYGYTF.

CDR3 sequence: CASSETASGGAKNIQYF. The DNA for the CDR3 is TGTGCCAGCAGTGAAACGGCGTCGGGGGGAGCCAAAAACATTCAGTACTTC. V gene TRBV2 combines with J gene TRBJ2-4; 7 bases are shared with TRBD2. The CDR3 runs 17 residues. V shed 2 bases, J shed 0 bases, and the junction held 7 bases outside the gene matches. Germline V gene sequence: CDR1 SNHLY, CDR2 FYNNEI.

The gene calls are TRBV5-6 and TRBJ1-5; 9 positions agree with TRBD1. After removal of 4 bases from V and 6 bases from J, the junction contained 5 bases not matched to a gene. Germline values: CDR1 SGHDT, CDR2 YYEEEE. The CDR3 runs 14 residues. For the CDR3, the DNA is TGTGCCAGCAGCATTGGGACAGGGAGTCAGCCCCAGCATTTT. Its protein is CASSIGTGSQPQHF.

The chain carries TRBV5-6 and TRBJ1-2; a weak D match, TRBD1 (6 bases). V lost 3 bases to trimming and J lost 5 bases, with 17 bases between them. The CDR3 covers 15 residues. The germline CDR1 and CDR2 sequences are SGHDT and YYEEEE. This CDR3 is CASSSPGWTEYGYTF. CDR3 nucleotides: TGTGCCAGCAGCTCGCCCGGTTGGACAGAGTATGGCTACACCTTC. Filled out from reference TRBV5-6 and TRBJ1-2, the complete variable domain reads DAGVTQSPTHLIKTRGQQVTLRCSPKSGHDTVSWYQQALGQGPQFIFQYYEEEERQRGNFPDRFSGHQFPNYSSELNVNALLLGDSALYLCASSSPGWTEYGYTFGSGTRLTVV.

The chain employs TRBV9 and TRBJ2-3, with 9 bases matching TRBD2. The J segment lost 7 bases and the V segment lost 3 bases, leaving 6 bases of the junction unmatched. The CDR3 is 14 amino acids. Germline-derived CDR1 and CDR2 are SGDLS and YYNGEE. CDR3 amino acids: CASSGLAGDNTQYF. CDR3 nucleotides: TGTGCCAGCAGCGGGTTAGCGGGGGATAATACGCAGTATTTT. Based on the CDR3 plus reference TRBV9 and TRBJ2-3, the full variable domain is DSGVTQTPKHLITATGQRVTLRCSPRSGDLSVYWYQQSLDQGLQFLIQYYNGEERAKGNILERFSAQQFPDLHSELNLSSLELGDSALYFCASSGLAGDNTQYFGPGTRLTVL.

CDR3 coding DNA: TGTGCCAGCAGTCTATCCCTCCCGCCCCTCCACTTT. The encoded protein is CASSLSLPPLHF. V and J are TRBV28 and TRBJ1-6, with D uncertain. Germline CDR1 and CDR2: MDHEN and SYDVKM. V shed 5 bases and J shed 13 bases, with 12 bases lying between them. This CDR3 is built from 12 residues.

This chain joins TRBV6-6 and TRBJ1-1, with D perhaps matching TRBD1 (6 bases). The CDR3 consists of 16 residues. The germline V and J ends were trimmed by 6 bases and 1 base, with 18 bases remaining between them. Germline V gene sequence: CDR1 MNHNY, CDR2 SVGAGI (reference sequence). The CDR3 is CASSRPRTERNTEAFF. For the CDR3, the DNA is TGTGCCAGCAGCCGACCTCGGACAGAGCGGAACACTGAAGCTTTCTTT.

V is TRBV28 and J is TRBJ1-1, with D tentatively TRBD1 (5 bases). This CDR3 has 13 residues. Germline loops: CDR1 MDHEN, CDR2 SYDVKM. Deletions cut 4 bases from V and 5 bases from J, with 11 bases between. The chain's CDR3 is CASSSQGITEAFF. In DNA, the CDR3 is TGTGCCAGCAGTTCCCAGGGTATAACTGAAGCTTTCTTT.

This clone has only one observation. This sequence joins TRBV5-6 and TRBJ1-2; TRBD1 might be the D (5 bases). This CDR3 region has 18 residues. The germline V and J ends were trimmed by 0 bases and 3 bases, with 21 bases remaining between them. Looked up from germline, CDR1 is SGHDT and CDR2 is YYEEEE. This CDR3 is CASSLVRQQVGAYYGYTF. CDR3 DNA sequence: TGTGCCAGCAGCTTGGTCCGCCAACAGGTGGGCGCCTACTATGGCTACACCTTC. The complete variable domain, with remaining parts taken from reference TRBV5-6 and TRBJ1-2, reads DAGVTQSPTHLIKTRGQQVTLRCSPKSGHDTVSWYQQALGQGPQFIFQYYEEEERQRGNFPDRFSGHQFPNYSSELNVNALLLGDSALYLCASSLVRQQVGAYYGYTFGSGTRLTVV.

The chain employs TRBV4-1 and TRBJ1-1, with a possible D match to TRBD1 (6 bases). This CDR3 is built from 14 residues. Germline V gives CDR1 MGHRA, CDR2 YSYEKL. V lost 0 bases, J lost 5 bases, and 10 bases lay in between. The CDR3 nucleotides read TGCGCCAGCAGCCAAGATCTAGGGGGAACTGAAGCTTTCTTT. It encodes CASSQDLGGTEAFF.